Below, 29 T cell receptor delta chains from the same sample are listed, as sequenced in a study of γδ T cells in repeated Plasmodium falciparum infection (dated by TCRdb to the early 2020s). Receptor libraries were prepared by multiplex PCR. The instrument given in TCRdb is Illumina MiSeq. TCRdb reprocessed the public reads with the caller CATT; rows with the same DNA were merged afterwards. The sample table lists tens of thousands of delta-chain clones, over 1.5% of them with a count of one. The ten largest clones take up roughly 9.2% of the sample. For bulk TCR repertoire analysis, Vgamma9/Vdelta2+ and Vdelta2-negative gammadelta T cell populations were flow-sorted out of peripheral blood mononuclear cells. Sequences were obtained from gamma-delta T cells from blood. The receptors derive from a pool of human donors (malaria-infected and uninfected, not separated).

This clone turned up a few times. TCRdb attributes to this sequence the protein of a much larger clone, which differs from the DNA translation at residue 16; a read error is likely, and the protein displayed is translated from the DNA. The CDR3 is CALGEFTRLPTYWGIPGDKLIF. CDR3 DNA: TGTGCTCTTGGGGAATTTACGCGTCTTCCTACTTATTGGGGGATACCAGGCGATAAACTCATCTTT. The J gene is TRDJ1, the V gene TRDV1, with 10 bases matching TRDD3. Trimming cost V 2 bases and J 4 bases; bases outside gene matches: 25. The germline V gene encodes CDR1 TSWWSYY and CDR2 QGS. The CDR3 sequence is 22 residues long.

This clone has more than one count but fewer than ten. A far larger clone is a single base away, which makes a read error likely. Other DNA sequences within the sample encode an identical CDR3. V is TRDV2 and J is TRDJ1; D gene uncertain. In the absence of a J gene in TCRdb, the DNA was matched to germline to assign it here. The CDR3 consists of 16 residues. The germline gives CDR1 GEAIGNYY, CDR2 EKD. V was pared by 3 bases and J by 5 bases, with 21 bases between. CDR3 nucleotide sequence: TGTGCCTGTGACCAATGCCGCCCCTCCAAGCCAGATAAACTCATCTTT. Translating gives CACDQCRPSKPDKLIF.

Only a few counts were recorded for this clone. This likely came from a read error, as a far larger clone is one base away. The sample carries other DNA sequences with the same CDR3. This chain uses TRDV1 with TRDJ1; 8 bases agree with TRDD3. CDR1 is TSWWSYY, CDR2 QGS, per germline. CDR3 length: 16 residues. The CDR3 loop is CALGEARLGDTDKLIF. In DNA form, the CDR3 reads TGTGCTCTTGGGGAAGCCCGGCTGGGGGACACCGATAAGCTCATCTTT.

This clone was counted a few times. TCRdb's protein, taken from a much larger clone, differs from this DNA's translation at residue 11, likely owing to a read error; the protein displayed comes from the DNA. V is TRDV3 and J is TRDJ2, with TRDD3 as a possible D gene (5 bases). TCRdb records no J gene; here it was assigned by comparing the DNA to germline. CDR3 size: 19 residues. The germline V gene encodes CDR1 TVYSNPD and CDR2 GDNSRS (reference sequence). Trimming took 4 bases from V and 4 from J, leaving 31 bases between them. CDR3 in amino acids: CASPEPTTQYRGSTAQLFF. The CDR3 DNA reads TGTGCCTCCCCCGAGCCGACTACTCAATACCGGGGGTCGACAGCACAACTCTTCTTT.

This clone qualifies as medium-sized. This sample also contains other DNA sequences that code for the same CDR3. This chain connects TRDV1 to TRDJ1; TRDD3 might be the D (5 bases). Trimming shortened V by 0 bases and J by 3 bases, and 26 bases separated the two germline ends. Germline V gene data show CDR1 as TSWWSYY and CDR2 as QGS. This CDR3 spans 20 amino acids. CDR3 residues: CALGELKAPPTSDGADKLIF. CDR3 DNA sequence: TGTGCTCTTGGGGAACTTAAAGCTCCTCCAACCTCAGATGGGGCCGATAAACTCATCTTT.

This clone was counted many times. TCRdb attributes to this sequence the protein of a much larger clone, which differs from the DNA translation at residue 16; a read error is likely, and the protein displayed is translated from the DNA. The V call is TRDV1, the J call TRDJ1, with 7 bases aligning to TRDD3. With V trimmed by 1 base and J by 9 bases, 29 bases remained unmatched. The CDR3 is 21 amino acids. Germline-derived CDR1 and CDR2 are TSWWSYY and QGS. The chain's CDR3 is CALGERGGPTYTGYITGELIF. The DNA for the CDR3 is TGTGCTCTTGGGGAACGGGGGGGCCCTACTTATACTGGTTATATCACTGGGGAACTCATCTTT.

A few counts support this clone. TCRdb lists the protein of a much larger clone for this DNA, which differs at residue 7, so this is likely a read error; the protein given here is translated from the DNA itself. The V gene is TRDV1; the J gene was not called. The CDR3 is 11 residues long. The germline CDR1 and CDR2 sequences are TSWWSYY and QGS. The CDR3 sequence is CALGEPHGLIF. CDR3 nucleotide sequence: TGTGCTCTTGGGGAACCCCACGGGCTCATCTTT.

On this clone itself: This likely stems from a read error, as it lies one base from a far larger clone. The chain uses TRDV1 and TRDJ1; a weak D match, TRDD3 (5 bases). TCRdb offers no J gene call, so here the DNA was matched to germline to obtain one. The CDR3 covers 21 residues. In germline, CDR1 is TSWWSYY, CDR2 QGS. The CDR3 spells CALGELVLIDPRGGATDKLIF. The CDR3 DNA sequence: TGTGCTCTCGGGGAACTAGTTCTAATTGACCCTCGGGGGGGTGCCACCGATAAACTCATCTTT.

This clone was picked up many times. TCRdb's protein, taken from a much larger clone, differs from this DNA's translation at residue 15, likely owing to a read error; the protein displayed comes from the DNA. This rearrangement joins TRDV1 to TRDJ4, with TRDD3 matching over 9 bases. This CDR3 is built from 19 residues. V was pared by 4 bases and J by 4 bases, with 22 bases of the junction left unmatched. CDR1 is TSWWSYY, CDR2 QGS, per germline. The CDR3 here is CALGVSFPPRTGGDKPLIF. CDR3 DNA: TGTGCTCTTGGGGTGAGCTTCCCACCCCGTACTGGGGGAGACAAACCCCTGATCTTT.

The table lists this clone with a few counts. The protein in TCRdb stems from a much larger clone and differs at residue 5 from this DNA's translation, likely a read error; here the protein is translated from the DNA. The chain recombines TRDV1 with TRDJ1; either TRDD1 or TRDD3 may fit D (6 bases each). The J gene is not listed in TCRdb, so it was assigned here from a DNA match to germline. The CDR3 consists of 21 residues. V was clipped by 5 bases and J by 0 bases, with 31 bases between them. Germline V gives CDR1 TSWWSYY, CDR2 QGS. The CDR3 sequence is CALGTPPGKYGSGADTDKLIF. DNA of the CDR3: TGTGCTCTTGGGACCCCTCCAGGGAAATACGGTTCTGGGGCCGACACCGATAAACTCATCTTT.

This clone has a count of ten or more. TCRdb assigns this DNA the protein of a much larger clone, which departs from its translation at residue 8; this likely reflects a read error, and the protein shown comes from translating the DNA. The chain joins TRDV1 to TRDJ1, with D perhaps matching TRDD1 (5 bases). The V and J ends lost 2 bases and 2 bases respectively, with 15 bases between them. This CDR3 region has 16 residues. Germline V gene lookup returns CDR1 TSWWSYY and CDR2 QGS. Here the CDR3 reads CALGEEEMSLTDKLIF. The CDR3 nucleotides are TGTGCTCTTGGGGAAGAAGAAATGTCTCTTACCGATAAACTCATCTTT.

As regards this clone: The TCRdb protein, from a much larger clone, departs from this DNA's translation at residue 11, likely by read error; the protein shown derives from the DNA. The J gene is TRDJ1, the V gene TRDV1, with 10 bases lining up with TRDD3. V shed 0 bases and J 6 bases; nucleotides not matched to a gene: 4. The CDR3 is 15 residues long. Germline CDR1 is TSWWSYY and CDR2 is QGS. This CDR3 is CALGELSLGDHKLIF. The CDR3 DNA follows: TGTGCTCTTGGGGAACTCTCACTGGGGGATCATAAACTCATCTTT.

Note on this clone: The translation of this DNA and the TCRdb protein of a much larger clone differ at residue 11, probably owing to a read error; the protein shown here is translated from the DNA. The rearrangement uses TRDV1 and TRDJ1; D is perhaps TRDD2 (5 bases). In the absence of a J gene in TCRdb, the DNA was matched to germline to assign it here. Germline CDR1 and CDR2: TSWWSYY and QGS. The CDR3 length is 16 residues. Trimming took 6 bases from V and 4 from J, leaving 21 bases between them. CDR3 nucleotides: TGTGCTCTTGGAGAGCCTTTTCCTCCTTACATCGATAAACTCATCTTT. It encodes CALGEPFPPYIDKLIF.

Concerning this clone: The amino acid sequence in TCRdb belongs to a much larger clone and departs from this DNA's translation at residue 20, likely a sequencing read error; the sequence shown is translated from the DNA. V gene TRDV1 was called; the J gene was not; the table gives TRDD3 as D, unverified against the DNA. The CDR3 covers 21 residues. Germline-derived CDR1 and CDR2 are TSWWSYY and QGS. The CDR3 DNA follows: TGTGCTCTTGGGGAGGTCTTCCTACGATTCTGGGGGAAACTGTACACCGATAAACTCACCTTT. This codes for CALGEVFLRFWGKLYTDKLTF.

A word on this clone: TCRdb's protein for this DNA is that of a much larger clone and differs from the translation at residue 3, likely a read error; the protein shown is the DNA translation. The chain joins TRDV1 to TRDJ1, with 8 bases identical to TRDD3. This CDR3 is 18 amino acids long. From germline, CDR1 is TSWWSYY and CDR2 QGS. This CDR3 is CAPGELKWGMSDTDKLIF. The CDR3 DNA reads as TGTGCTCCTGGGGAACTAAAATGGGGGATGTCCGACACCGATAAACTCATCTTT.

This clone was counted at least ten times. A read error is likely here: a far larger clone is one base away. The sample holds other DNA sequences that translate to the same CDR3. The J gene is TRDJ1, the V gene TRDV1, with TRDD2 matching 7 bases. Germline V gene sequence: CDR1 TSWWSYY, CDR2 QGS. J gave up 4 bases and V 3 bases, and 26 bases lay outside the gene matches. The CDR3 covers 21 residues. In nucleotides, the CDR3 is TGTGCTCTTGGGGAGGTATTCCTACCCTCAACGCTGGGTATCAATAGCGATAAACTCATCTTT. The encoded protein is CALGEVFLPSTLGINSDKLIF.

CDR3 residues: CALGELHTTDRSSPTDKLIF. CDR3 DNA: TGTGCTCTTGGGGAACTTCACACCACAGACCGTTCCTCCCCCACCGATAAACTCATCTTT. The chain combines TRDV1 with TRDJ1; possible D gene TRDD2, 5 bases. The J gene is absent in TCRdb and was assigned here via DNA matching to germline. V lost 0 bases and J 1 base, leaving 24 bases between the germline ends. The V gene's germline CDR1 is TSWWSYY and CDR2 QGS. CDR3 length equals 20 residues.

This clone turned up a few times. The protein in TCRdb stems from a much larger clone and differs at residue 7 from this DNA's translation, likely a read error; here the protein is translated from the DNA. This rearrangement joins TRDV1 to TRDJ1; TRDD3 agrees at 7 bases. The CDR3 has 19 amino acids. The ends lost 1 base at V and 4 bases at J; junction bases unmatched: 18. Germline V CDR1 and CDR2: TSWWSYY, QGS. The CDR3 DNA reads as TGTGCTCTTGGGGAACATATGGCGGACTGGGGTGCTCGGGTCGATAAACTCATCTTT. Protein sequence: CALGEHMADWGARVDKLIF.

Concerning this clone itself: The TCRdb protein, from a much larger clone, departs from this DNA's translation at residues 4 and 19, likely by read error; the protein shown derives from the DNA. V is TRDV1 and J is TRDJ1, with TRDD3 matching 13 bases. Germline values: CDR1 TSWWSYY, CDR2 QGS. This CDR3 spans 21 amino acids. The CDR3 DNA is TGTGCTCTTGAGGAGGTTAGGGGTAAACTGGGGGATACGCCGGGGACCGATAAACCCATCTTT. It is translated as CALEEVRGKLGDTPGTDKPIF.

This clone was counted at least ten times. Other nucleotide sequences from this sample produce the same CDR3. The chain links TRDV1 to TRDJ1, with D maybe TRDD3 (5 bases). Trimming took 3 bases from V and 0 from J, leaving 14 bases between them. The CDR3 covers 16 residues. Per germline, CDR1 TSWWSYY and CDR2 QGS. CDR3 protein: CALGDRGHLYTDKLIF. The DNA of the CDR3 is TGTGCTCTTGGGGACAGGGGGCACCTGTACACCGATAAACTCATCTTT.

This clone was seen a few times. Since a far larger clone is one base different, this is likely a read error. The sample carries other DNA sequences with the same CDR3. This sequence joins TRDV1 and TRDJ1; TRDD2 agrees at 7 bases. The CDR3 loop spans 15 amino acids. Trimming cost V 4 bases and J 8 bases; bases outside gene matches: 13. Germline CDR1 TSWWSYY, CDR2 QGS. The CDR3: CALGAAFLFQGKLIF. Written as DNA, the CDR3 is TGTGCTCTTGGGGCTGCCTTCCTGTTCCAGGGAAAACTCATCTTT.

This clone has only a few counts. The protein that TCRdb holds for this DNA derives from a much larger clone and differs from the translated DNA at residue 10, which likely indicates a read error; the protein shown here is translated from the DNA. The CDR3 bases are TGTGCTCTTGGCGTCTCCCTTCCTACTGCTGGGGATGACACCGATAAACTCATCTTT. Its protein is CALGVSLPTAGDDTDKLIF. The V gene is TRDV1, the J gene TRDJ1; 9 bases are a match to TRDD2. Here the J gene was assigned by germline matching of the DNA, as TCRdb has none. This CDR3 is built from 19 residues. The germline CDR1 and CDR2 sequences are TSWWSYY and QGS. J was trimmed by 0 bases and V by 6 bases; bases with no gene match: 17.

In regard to this clone: The amino acid sequence in TCRdb belongs to a much larger clone and departs from this DNA's translation at residue 6, likely a sequencing read error; the sequence shown is translated from the DNA. This chain uses TRDV1 with TRDJ1; D not resolved. CDR3 length equals 13 residues. The germline gives CDR1 TSWWSYY, CDR2 QGS. V was pared by 2 bases and J by 8 bases, with 12 bases between. The CDR3 loop is CALGEFLSQKLIF. The CDR3 region has the DNA TGTGCTCTTGGGGAATTCTTGTCTCAAAAACTCATCTTT.

This clone was counted between two and nine times. TCRdb assigns this DNA the protein of a much larger clone, which departs from its translation at residue 7; this likely reflects a read error, and the protein shown comes from translating the DNA. The chain joins TRDV1 to TRDJ1; TRDD3 matches at 8 bases. The J gene comes from matching the DNA to germline here; TCRdb lacks it. The junction had 14 bases not matched to a gene; V was cut back by 0 bases and J by 2 bases. Germline lookup yields CDR1 TSWWSYY and CDR2 QGS. The CDR3 is made up of 19 amino acids. As DNA, the CDR3 is TGTGCTCTTGGGGAACTAGTCGCCCCACTGGGGGTTCTTACCGATAAACTCATCTTT. Its protein product is CALGELVAPLGVLTDKLIF.

With regard to this clone: A single base is all that separates this from a far larger clone, so a read error is likely. Distinct nucleotide sequences in the sample also encode this CDR3. V and J are TRDV2 and TRDJ1; D gene unclear. TCRdb gives no J gene; it was assigned here by matching the DNA to germline. Germline values: CDR1 GEAIGNYY, CDR2 EKD. Trimming stripped 7 bases from V and 4 bases from J, with 15 bases between. The CDR3 is 13 amino acids. The CDR3 nucleotides read TGTGCCTGCGACCCCCTAGGGCACGATAAACTCATCTTT. Protein: CACDPLGHDKLIF.

Points on this clone: The mismatch at residue 5 between this DNA's translation and the TCRdb protein of a much larger clone likely reflects a read error; the protein shown is translated from the DNA. The chain combines TRDV1 with TRDJ1, with D possibly being TRDD2 (7 bases). The CDR3 is 21 residues long. V was clipped by 4 bases and J by 4 bases, with 34 bases between them. Germline lookup yields CDR1 TSWWSYY and CDR2 QGS. The DNA of the CDR3 is TGTGCTCTTGGGGTGGTATTCCTACCCTCAACGCTGGGGATCAATAGCGATAAACTCATCTTT. Translated, it gives CALGVVFLPSTLGINSDKLIF.

A remark on this clone: A read error likely explains why the TCRdb protein, taken from a much larger clone, differs from this DNA's translation at residue 8; the protein shown is translated from the DNA. The V gene is TRDV2, the J gene TRDJ1; 9 bases agree with TRDD3. Here the J gene was assigned by germline matching of the DNA, as TCRdb has none. V lost 4 bases, J lost 0 bases, and 26 bases stayed unmatched. CDR1 and CDR2 (germline): GEAIGNYY, EKD. This CDR3 has 22 residues. The CDR3, as DNA: TGTGCCTGTGATAAACGCCCTCATCGGGGGGATACCCCAAACTCGTACACCGATAAACTCATCTTT. Its translation is CACDKRPHRGDTPNSYTDKLIF.

In this sample, this clone turned up many times. The same CDR3 arises from other DNA sequences in this sample as well. The chain combines TRDV1 with TRDJ1, with D perhaps TRDD3 (5 bases). CDR3 size: 16 residues. Germline assignment: CDR1 TSWWSYY and CDR2 QGS. Trimming took 8 bases from V and 0 from J, leaving 19 bases between them. The CDR3 region is CALYMYRGGYTDKLIF. CDR3 nucleotides: TGTGCTCTTTATATGTATAGAGGGGGGTACACCGATAAACTCATCTTT.

Comment on this clone: TCRdb assigns this DNA the protein of a much larger clone, which departs from its translation at residue 9; this likely reflects a read error, and the protein shown comes from translating the DNA. This chain connects TRDV1 to TRDJ1; D is possibly TRDD2 (6 bases). TCRdb offers no J gene call, so here the DNA was matched to germline to obtain one. The CDR3 is made up of 17 amino acids. Trimming cost V 3 bases and J 1 base, with 18 bases left between them. Germline assignment: CDR1 TSWWSYY and CDR2 QGS. The CDR3 protein is CALGESFPLGPTDKLIF. The CDR3 DNA follows: TGTGCTCTTGGGGAGTCCTTCCCGCTGGGACCCACCGATAAACTCATCTTT.